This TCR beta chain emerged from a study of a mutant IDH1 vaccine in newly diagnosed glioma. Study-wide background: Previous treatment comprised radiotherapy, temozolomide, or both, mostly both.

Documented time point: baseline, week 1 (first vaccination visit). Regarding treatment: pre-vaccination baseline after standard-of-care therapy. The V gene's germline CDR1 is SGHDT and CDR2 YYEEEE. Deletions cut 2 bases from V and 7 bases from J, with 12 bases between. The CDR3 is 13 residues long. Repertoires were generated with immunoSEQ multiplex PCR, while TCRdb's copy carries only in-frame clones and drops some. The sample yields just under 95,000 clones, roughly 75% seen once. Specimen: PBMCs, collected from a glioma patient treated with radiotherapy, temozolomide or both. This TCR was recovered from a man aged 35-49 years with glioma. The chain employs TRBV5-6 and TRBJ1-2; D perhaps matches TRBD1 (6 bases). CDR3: CASSFDRSGGYTF. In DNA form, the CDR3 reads TGTGCCAGCAGCTTTGACAGGTCTGGTGGCTACACCTTC. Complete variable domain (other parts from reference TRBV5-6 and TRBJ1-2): DAGVTQSPTHLIKTRGQQVTLRCSPKSGHDTVSWYQQALGQGPQFIFQYYEEEERQRGNFPDRFSGHQFPNYSSELNVNALLLGDSALYLCASSFDRSGGYTFGSGTRLTVV.